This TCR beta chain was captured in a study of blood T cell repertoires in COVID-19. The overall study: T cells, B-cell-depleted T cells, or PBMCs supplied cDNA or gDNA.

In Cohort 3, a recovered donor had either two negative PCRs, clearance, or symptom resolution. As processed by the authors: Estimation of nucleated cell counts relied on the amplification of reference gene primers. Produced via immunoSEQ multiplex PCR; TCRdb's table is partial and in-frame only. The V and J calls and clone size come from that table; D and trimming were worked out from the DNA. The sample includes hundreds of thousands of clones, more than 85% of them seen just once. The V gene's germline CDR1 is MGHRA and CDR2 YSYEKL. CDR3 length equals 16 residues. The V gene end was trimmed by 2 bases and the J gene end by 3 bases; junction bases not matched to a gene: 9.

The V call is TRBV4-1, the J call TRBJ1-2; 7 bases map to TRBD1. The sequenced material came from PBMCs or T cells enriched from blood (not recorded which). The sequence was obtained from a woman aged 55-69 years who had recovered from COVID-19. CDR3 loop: CASSQTRQGTYYGYTF. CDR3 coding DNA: TGCGCCAGCAGCCAAACCCGACAGGGAACCTACTATGGCTACACCTTC.